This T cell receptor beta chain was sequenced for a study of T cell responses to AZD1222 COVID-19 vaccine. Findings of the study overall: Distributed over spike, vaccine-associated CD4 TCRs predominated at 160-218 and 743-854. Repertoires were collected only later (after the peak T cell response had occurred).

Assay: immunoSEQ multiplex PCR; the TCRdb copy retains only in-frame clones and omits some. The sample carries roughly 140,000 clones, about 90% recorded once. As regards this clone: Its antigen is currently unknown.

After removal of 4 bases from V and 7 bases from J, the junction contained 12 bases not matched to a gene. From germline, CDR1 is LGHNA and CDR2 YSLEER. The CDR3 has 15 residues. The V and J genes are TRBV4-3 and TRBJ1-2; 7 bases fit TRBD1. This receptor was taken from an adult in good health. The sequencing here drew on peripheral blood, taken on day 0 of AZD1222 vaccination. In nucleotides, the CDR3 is TGCGCCAGCAGCCGGGAGGGGGCTCTATCCGGTGGCTACACCTTC. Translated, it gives CASSREGALSGGYTF.